This section outlines one TCR beta chain sequence together with its context. A read error may produce the germline difference seen at one junction end. The source of the sample is a study of control samples from healthy donors and cancer patients. The CDR3 spans 11 residues. Germline values: CDR1 MDHEN, CDR2 SYDVKM. Sequencing used immunoSEQ multiplex PCR; TCRdb keeps in-frame clones, though not all of them. The table lists some 180,000 clones. The V and J genes are TRBV28 and TRBJ1-2; no reliable D call. The clonotype comes from a woman aged 30 to 39 in good health. Sequenced: blood. CDR3 bases: TGTGCGGGCCGACCTAAATATGGCTACACCTTC. Protein sequence: CAGRPKYGYTF.